One and the same sample provided the 23 T cell receptor beta chains below, sequenced in a study of OX40 agonist ivuxolimab in advanced cancers. Using immunoSEQ multiplex PCR, the repertoire was profiled, and TCRdb retains in-frame clones only, with some absent. The sample holds tens of thousands of clones; around 85% are singletons and the top ten take 14% to 15%. The source material was CD4+ or CD8+ T cells sorted from blood, sampled in a trial of the OX40 agonist ivuxolimab. The origin of the receptors is an adult with an advanced solid tumor such as melanoma, head and neck, liver or kidney cancer.

This chain uses TRBV7-9 with TRBJ1-2; D is perhaps TRBD1 (5 bases). Germline V gene sequence: CDR1 SEHNR, CDR2 FQNEAQ (reference sequence). V shed 2 bases and J shed 6 bases, with 7 bases lying between them. CDR3 length: 12 amino acids. CDR3 coding DNA: TGTGCCAGCAGCTTACAGGGAAATGGCTACACCTTC. Residues: CASSLQGNGYTF.

J is TRBJ1-2 and V is TRBV12-5; D not certain. The CDR3 is 14 residues long. The germline CDR1 and CDR2 sequences are LGHNT and FRNRAP. The V and J ends lost 4 bases and 4 bases respectively, with 13 bases between them. DNA of the CDR3: TGTGCTAGTGGTTATGGCCCAGTCAGCTATGGCTACACCTTC. Translation: CASGYGPVSYGYTF.

A few counts support this clone. The CDR3: CASSLPGWSGANVLTF. CDR3 bases: TGTGCCAGCAGCTTACCAGGGTGGTCTGGGGCCAACGTCCTGACTTTC. The gene calls are TRBV7-8 and TRBJ2-6; tentatively, D is TRBD1 (5 bases). CDR1 SGHVS and CDR2 FQNEAQ come from the germline V gene. The length of the CDR3 is 16 residues. The V end was cut by 2 bases, the J end by 1 base, with 9 bases between.

This clone came up once. CDR3 in amino acids: CASSQTGGSYEQYF. DNA for the CDR3: TGCGCCAGCAGCCAAACAGGGGGCAGCTACGAGCAGTACTTC. The chain couples TRBV4-1 to TRBJ2-7, with 9 bases aligning to TRBD1. J lost 3 bases, V lost 2 bases, and 2 bases had no gene match. The CDR3 contains 14 residues. The germline V gene has CDR1 MGHRA and CDR2 YSYEKL.

The chain uses TRBV27 and TRBJ2-7; 7 bases are a match to TRBD1. CDR1 and CDR2 (germline): MNHEY, SMNVEV (reference sequence). The CDR3 has 14 amino acids. The J segment lost 7 bases and the V segment lost 6 bases, leaving 12 bases of the junction unmatched. The CDR3 loop reads CASRGGQTPREQYF. In nucleotides, the CDR3 is TGTGCCAGCAGAGGGGGACAGACCCCTCGAGAGCAGTACTTC.

The rearrangement joins TRBV4-3 to TRBJ2-7; the D gene is possibly TRBD2 (5 bases). V shed 0 bases and J shed 2 bases, with 14 bases lying between them. Looked up from germline, CDR1 is LGHNA and CDR2 is YSLEER. This CDR3 spans 16 amino acids. CDR3 residues: CASSQDPWFGAYEQYF. The CDR3 DNA reads as TGCGCCAGCAGCCAAGATCCATGGTTCGGGGCCTACGAGCAGTACTTC.

The chain combines TRBV5-8 with TRBJ2-1; TRBD2 aligns across 8 bases. The germline gives CDR1 SGHTS, CDR2 YDEGEE. After removal of 1 base from V and 7 bases from J, the junction contained 4 bases not matched to a gene. The CDR3 extends over 14 amino acids. CDR3 protein: CASSLRGGYNEQFF. The CDR3 bases are TGTGCCAGCAGCTTGCGGGGGGGCTATAATGAGCAGTTCTTC.

This chain joins TRBV4-1 and TRBJ1-4, with a tentative D call TRBD1 (6 bases). The ends were cut back, 4 bases at V and 0 bases at J, with 12 bases in the middle. Germline CDR1 reads MGHRA; CDR2 reads YSYEKL. This CDR3 region has 16 residues. The CDR3, as DNA: TGCGCCAGCAGCCCCCAGGGGATTACAACTAATGAAAAACTGTTTTTT. Translating gives CASSPQGITTNEKLFF.

This sequence joins TRBV5-1 and TRBJ2-3; D ambiguous. Between the trimmed V and J ends, which lost 0 bases and 5 bases, there was a span of 4 bases. The germline V gene has CDR1 SGHRS and CDR2 YFSETQ. The CDR3 extends over 12 amino acids. This chain's CDR3 is CASSLEGDTQYF. The CDR3, as DNA: TGCGCCAGCAGCTTGGAAGGAGATACGCAGTATTTT.

This clone is medium-sized. This chain connects TRBV7-2 to TRBJ2-3; D is unclear. This CDR3 has 14 residues. Germline V lookup: CDR1 SGHTA, CDR2 FQGNSA. Trimming removed 5 bases at V and 10 bases at J, with 19 bases between. CDR3 protein: CASSPGSPSMAQYF. The DNA for the CDR3 is TGTGCCAGCAGCCCGGGCAGTCCCAGCATGGCGCAGTATTTT.

The chain has TRBV7-9 and TRBJ1-4, with D perhaps TRBD1 (5 bases). This CDR3 region has 16 residues. The V end lost 5 bases, the J end lost 3 bases, and 16 bases lay between the germline ends. From germline, CDR1 is SEHNR and CDR2 FQNEAQ (reference sequence). CDR3 DNA: TGTGCCAGCAGCCTCCCTCGGGGGGATCCTAATGAAAAACTGTTTTTT. Translating gives CASSLPRGDPNEKLFF.

J is TRBJ1-1 and V is TRBV7-8; D ambiguous. Germline lookup yields CDR1 SGHVS and CDR2 FQNEAQ. The ends were cut back, 0 bases at V and 3 bases at J, with 11 bases in the middle. This CDR3 contains 15 residues. CDR3 sequence reads: CASSLAGGSYTEAFF. The DNA of the CDR3 is TGTGCCAGCAGCTTAGCGGGAGGGAGCTACACTGAAGCTTTCTTT.

This clone is labeled as medium-sized. The CDR3 nucleotides read TGCAGCGTGCGGACAGGTCGAACCGGGGAGCTGTTTTTT. Its translation is CSVRTGRTGELFF. This chain connects TRBV29-1 to TRBJ2-2, with TRBD1 matching 7 bases. The CDR3 spans 13 residues. V dropped 6 bases and J dropped 5; count of bases not matched to a gene: 6. Germline-derived CDR1 and CDR2 are SQVTM and ANQGSEA.

This chain joins TRBV19 and TRBJ2-7; 7 bases map to TRBD2. V dropped 1 base and J dropped 0; count of bases not matched to a gene: 3. The CDR3 covers 15 residues. CDR1 and CDR2 (germline): LNHDA, SQIVND (reference sequence). The DNA for the CDR3 is TGTGCCAGTAGTATAGCGGGCGGGAGCTCCTACGAGCAGTACTTC. Translation: CASSIAGGSSYEQYF. Using reference TRBV19 and TRBJ2-7 for the parts outside the CDR3, the full variable domain is DGGITQSPKYLFRKEGQNVTLSCEQNLNHDAMYWYRQDPGQGLRLIYYSQIVNDFQKGDIAEGYSVSREKKESFPLTVTSAQKNPTAFYLCASSIAGGSSYEQYFGPGTRLTVT.

The J gene is TRBJ1-2, the V gene TRBV27; D perhaps matches TRBD1 (6 bases). Trimming shortened V by 6 bases and J by 8 bases, and 19 bases separated the two germline ends. The CDR3 length is 14 residues. CDR1 and CDR2 (germline): MNHEY, SMNVEV (reference sequence). The CDR3 spells CASSPIGGAVGYTF. CDR3 bases: TGTGCCAGCAGCCCAATAGGGGGGGCGGTAGGCTACACCTTC.

The V call is TRBV5-5, the J call TRBJ1-2; the D gene is possibly TRBD1 (6 bases). This CDR3 has 15 amino acids. Between the trimmed V and J ends, which lost 4 bases and 4 bases, there was a span of 17 bases. The germline CDR1 and CDR2 sequences are SGHKS and YYEKEE (reference sequence). CDR3 DNA sequence: TGTGCCAGCAGCGCCTCGACAGGTAACGCCTATGGCTACACCTTC. Translating gives CASSASTGNAYGYTF.

The chain uses TRBV19 and TRBJ2-5, with D possibly being TRBD2 (6 bases). V lost 3 bases to trimming and J lost 3 bases, with 20 bases between them. This CDR3 contains 17 residues. Germline CDR1 LNHDA, CDR2 SQIVND (reference sequence). CDR3 nucleotides: TGTGCCAGTAGTATTGTAGGGCGGGGCATAACCAAAGAGACCCAGTACTTC. It is translated as CASSIVGRGITKETQYF.

This rearrangement joins TRBV19 to TRBJ1-6; TRBD1 is a possible D gene (5 bases). The CDR3 length is 14 residues. V was clipped by 4 bases and J by 8 bases, with 12 bases between them. Germline CDR1 and CDR2: LNHDA and SQIVND (reference sequence). The CDR3 region has the DNA TGTGCCAGTAGTACCCAGGGAGGCGATTCACCCCTCCACTTT. It is translated as CASSTQGGDSPLHF.

This clone occurred a few times. The V gene is TRBV29-1, the J gene TRBJ1-1, with unresolved D. V lost 4 bases and J 8 bases, leaving 2 bases between the germline ends. Germline lookup yields CDR1 SQVTM and CDR2 ANQGSEA. This CDR3 has 8 residues. CDR3 DNA sequence: TGCAGCGTTGCCGAAGCTTTCTTT. As protein: CSVAEAFF.

The chain employs TRBV4-2 and TRBJ1-5; possibly TRBD1 for D (5 bases). Trimming took off 1 base at V and 5 bases at J, with 15 bases between the two ends. CDR1 and CDR2 (germline): LGHNA, YNFKEQ. The CDR3 consists of 16 residues. This CDR3 reads CASSQVEAGLHQPQHF. The DNA for the CDR3 is TGTGCCAGCAGCCAAGTCGAAGCGGGGCTGCATCAGCCCCAGCATTTT.

The chain employs TRBV6-4 and TRBJ2-2, with no clear D. The CDR3 length is 13 residues. The germline V gene has CDR1 MRHNA and CDR2 SNTAGT. V was pared by 2 bases and J by 1 base, with 2 bases between. The DNA of the CDR3 is TGTGCCAGCAGTGACGGGAACACCGGGGAGCTGTTTTTT. Its protein is CASSDGNTGELFF.

V and J are TRBV29-1 and TRBJ1-2; TRBD1 is a possible D gene (5 bases). Between the trimmed V and J ends, which lost 6 bases and 5 bases, there was a span of 10 bases. Germline-derived CDR1 and CDR2 are SQVTM and ANQGSEA. The CDR3 contains 11 residues. CDR3 sequence: CSVARDYGYTF. In DNA, the CDR3 is TGCAGCGTAGCCAGGGATTATGGCTACACCTTC.

The CDR3 DNA reads as TGTGCCAGCACCCAGGGAGGAGGGAGTCAGCCCCAGCATTTT. Its protein is CASTQGGGSQPQHF. The chain couples TRBV6-6 to TRBJ1-5; D is perhaps TRBD1 (5 bases). The CDR3 contains 14 residues. Germline V CDR1 and CDR2: MNHNY, SVGAGI (reference sequence). The ends were cut back, 7 bases at V and 6 bases at J, with 16 bases in the middle.